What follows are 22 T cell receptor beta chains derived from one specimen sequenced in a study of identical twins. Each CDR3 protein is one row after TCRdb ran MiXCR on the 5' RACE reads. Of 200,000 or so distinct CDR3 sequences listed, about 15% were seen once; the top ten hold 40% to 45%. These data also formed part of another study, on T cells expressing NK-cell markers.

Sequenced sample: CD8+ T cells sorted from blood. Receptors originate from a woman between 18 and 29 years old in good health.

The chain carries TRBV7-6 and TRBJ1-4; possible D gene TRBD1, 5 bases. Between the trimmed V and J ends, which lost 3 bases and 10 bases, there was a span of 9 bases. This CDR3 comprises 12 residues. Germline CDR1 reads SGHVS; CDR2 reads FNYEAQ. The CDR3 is CASSLGDGKLFF. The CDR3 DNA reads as TGTGCCAGCAGCTTGGGGGATGGAAAACTGTTTTTT.

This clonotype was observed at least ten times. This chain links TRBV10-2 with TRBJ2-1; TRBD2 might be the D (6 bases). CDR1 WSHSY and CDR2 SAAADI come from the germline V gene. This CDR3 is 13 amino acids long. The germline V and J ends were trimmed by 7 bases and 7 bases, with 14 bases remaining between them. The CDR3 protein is CASMRDSMNEQFF. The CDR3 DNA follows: TGCGCCAGCATGCGGGATAGCATGAATGAGCAGTTCTTC.

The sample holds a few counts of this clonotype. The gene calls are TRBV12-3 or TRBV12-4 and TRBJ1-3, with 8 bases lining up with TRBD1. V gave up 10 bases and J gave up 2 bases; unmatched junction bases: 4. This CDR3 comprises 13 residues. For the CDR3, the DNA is TGTGCCACCACAGGGGGGGCTGGAAACACCATATATTTT. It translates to CATTGGAGNTIYF.

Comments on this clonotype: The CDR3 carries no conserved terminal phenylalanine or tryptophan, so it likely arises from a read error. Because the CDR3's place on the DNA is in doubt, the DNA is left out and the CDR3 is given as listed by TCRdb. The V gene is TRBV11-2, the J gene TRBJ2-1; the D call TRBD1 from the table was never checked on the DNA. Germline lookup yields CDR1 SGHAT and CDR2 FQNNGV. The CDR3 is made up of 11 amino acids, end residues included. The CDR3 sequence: CASSSGYPLRV.

CDR3 protein: CASRRTSQRETQYF. The CDR3 DNA reads as TGTGCCAGCAGACGTACTTCGCAACGGGAGACCCAGTACTTC. The rearrangement joins TRBV3-1 to TRBJ2-5; D uncertain. This CDR3 is 14 amino acids long. The germline V gene encodes CDR1 LGHDT and CDR2 YNNKEL (reference sequence). Trimming stripped 6 bases from V and 5 bases from J, with 16 bases between.

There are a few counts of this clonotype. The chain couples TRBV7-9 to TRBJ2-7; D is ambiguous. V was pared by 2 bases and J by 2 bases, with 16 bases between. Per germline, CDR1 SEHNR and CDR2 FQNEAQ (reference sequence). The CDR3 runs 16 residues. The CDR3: CASSLSHSSITYEQYF. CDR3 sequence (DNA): TGTGCCAGCAGCTTATCCCACAGTAGTATTACCTACGAGCAGTACTTC. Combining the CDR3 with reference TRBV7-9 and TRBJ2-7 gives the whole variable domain DTGVSQNPRHKITKRGQNVTFRCDPISEHNRLYWYRQTLGQGPEFLTYFQNEAQLEKSRLLSDRFSAERPKGSFSTLEIQRTEQGDSAMYLCASSLSHSSITYEQYFGPGTRLTVT.

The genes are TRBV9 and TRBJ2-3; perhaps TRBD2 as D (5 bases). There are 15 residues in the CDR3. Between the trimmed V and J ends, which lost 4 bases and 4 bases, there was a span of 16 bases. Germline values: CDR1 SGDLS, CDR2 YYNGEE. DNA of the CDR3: TGTGCCAGCAGCCCGCAGCGGTTAAACCCAGATACGCAGTATTTT. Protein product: CASSPQRLNPDTQYF.

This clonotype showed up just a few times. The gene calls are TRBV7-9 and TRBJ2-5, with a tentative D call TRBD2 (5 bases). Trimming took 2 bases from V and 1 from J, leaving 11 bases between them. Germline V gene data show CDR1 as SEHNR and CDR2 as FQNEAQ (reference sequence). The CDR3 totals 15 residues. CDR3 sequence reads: CASSLFPRAQETQYF. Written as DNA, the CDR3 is TGTGCCAGCAGCTTATTCCCGAGGGCCCAAGAGACCCAGTACTTC.

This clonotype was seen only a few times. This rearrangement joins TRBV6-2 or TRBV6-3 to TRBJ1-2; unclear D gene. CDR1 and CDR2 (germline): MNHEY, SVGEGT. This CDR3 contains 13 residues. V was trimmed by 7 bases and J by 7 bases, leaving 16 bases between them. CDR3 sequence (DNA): TGTGCCAGCACCTATTCGACCGGCTTTGGCTACACCTTC. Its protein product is CASTYSTGFGYTF.

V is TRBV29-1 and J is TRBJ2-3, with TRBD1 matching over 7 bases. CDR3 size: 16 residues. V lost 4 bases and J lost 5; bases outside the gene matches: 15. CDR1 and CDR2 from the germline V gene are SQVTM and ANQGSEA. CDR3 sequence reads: CSVGAVDRAGGDTQYF. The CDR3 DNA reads TGCAGCGTTGGGGCCGTAGACAGGGCAGGCGGAGATACGCAGTATTTT.

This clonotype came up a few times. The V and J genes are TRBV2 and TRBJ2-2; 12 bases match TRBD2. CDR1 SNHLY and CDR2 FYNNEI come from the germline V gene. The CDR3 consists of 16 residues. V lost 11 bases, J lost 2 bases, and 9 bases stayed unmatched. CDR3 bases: TGTGCCTTCAGGGGGACTAGCGGGCCTAACACCGGGGAGCTGTTTTTT. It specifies CAFRGTSGPNTGELFF.

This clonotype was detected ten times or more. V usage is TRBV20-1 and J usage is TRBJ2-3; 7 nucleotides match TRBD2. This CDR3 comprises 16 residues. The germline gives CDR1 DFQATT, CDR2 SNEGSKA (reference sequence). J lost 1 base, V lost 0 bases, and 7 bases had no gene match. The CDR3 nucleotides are TGCAGTGCTAGAGATACTCTAGCGGCCCGCACAGATACGCAGTATTTT. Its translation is CSARDTLAARTDTQYF.

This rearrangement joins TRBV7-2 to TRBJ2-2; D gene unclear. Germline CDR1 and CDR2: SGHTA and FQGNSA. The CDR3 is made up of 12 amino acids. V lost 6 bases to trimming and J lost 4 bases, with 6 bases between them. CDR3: CASRLGTGELFF. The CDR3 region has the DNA TGTGCCAGCAGGCTCGGCACCGGGGAGCTGTTTTTT.

The CDR3 region is CASSPVGTELLAAETQYF. The CDR3 DNA follows: TGTGCCAGCAGTCCTGTGGGTACTGAGTTACTAGCGGCGGAGACCCAGTACTTC. The rearrangement uses TRBV6-2 or TRBV6-3 and TRBJ2-5; the match to TRBD2 covers 8 bases. In germline, CDR1 is MNHEY, CDR2 SVGEGT. The CDR3 runs to 18 residues. V gave up 5 bases and J gave up 5 bases; unmatched junction bases: 19.

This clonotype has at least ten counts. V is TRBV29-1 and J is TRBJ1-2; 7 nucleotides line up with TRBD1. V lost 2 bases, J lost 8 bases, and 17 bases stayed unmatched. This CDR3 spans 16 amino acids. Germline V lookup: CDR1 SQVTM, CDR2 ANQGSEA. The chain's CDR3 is CSVEPSWDSPFGGYTF. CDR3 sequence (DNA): TGCAGCGTTGAACCCTCCTGGGACAGCCCCTTCGGGGGCTACACCTTC.

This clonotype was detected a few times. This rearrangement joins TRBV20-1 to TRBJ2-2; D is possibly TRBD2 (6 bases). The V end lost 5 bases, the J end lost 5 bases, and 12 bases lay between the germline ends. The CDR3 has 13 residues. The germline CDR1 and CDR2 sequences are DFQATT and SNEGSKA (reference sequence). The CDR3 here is CSAPLGRTGELFF. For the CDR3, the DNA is TGCAGTGCTCCCCTGGGGAGGACCGGGGAGCTGTTTTTT.

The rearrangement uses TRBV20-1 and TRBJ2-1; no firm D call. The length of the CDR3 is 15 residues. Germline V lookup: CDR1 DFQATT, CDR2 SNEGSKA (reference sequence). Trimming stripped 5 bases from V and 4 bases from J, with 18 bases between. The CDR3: CSAPDPTAPYNEQFF. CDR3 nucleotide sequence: TGCAGTGCTCCCGATCCGACTGCACCATACAATGAGCAGTTCTTC.

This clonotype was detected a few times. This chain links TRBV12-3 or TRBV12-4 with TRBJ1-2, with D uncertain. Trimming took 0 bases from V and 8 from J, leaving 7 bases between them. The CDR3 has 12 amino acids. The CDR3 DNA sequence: TGTGCCAGCAGTTTAGCGCCCGGCGGCTACACCTTC. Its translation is CASSLAPGGYTF.

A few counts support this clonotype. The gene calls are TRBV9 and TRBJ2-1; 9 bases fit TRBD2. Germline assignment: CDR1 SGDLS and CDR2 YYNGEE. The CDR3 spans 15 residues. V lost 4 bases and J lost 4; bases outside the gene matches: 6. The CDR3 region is CASSSVAGEYNEQFF. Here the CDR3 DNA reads TGTGCCAGCAGCTCCGTAGCGGGAGAGTACAATGAGCAGTTCTTC.

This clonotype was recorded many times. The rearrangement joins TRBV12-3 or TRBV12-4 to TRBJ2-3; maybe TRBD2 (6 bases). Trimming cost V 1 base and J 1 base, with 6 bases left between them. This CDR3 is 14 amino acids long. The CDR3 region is CASSLGGGTDTQYF. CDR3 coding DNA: TGTGCCAGCAGTTTAGGCGGGGGCACAGATACGCAGTATTTT.

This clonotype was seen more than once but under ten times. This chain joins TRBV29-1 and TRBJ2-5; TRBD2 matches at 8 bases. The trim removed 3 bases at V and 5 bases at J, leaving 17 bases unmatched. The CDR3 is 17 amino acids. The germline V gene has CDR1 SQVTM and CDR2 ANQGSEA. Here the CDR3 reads CSVDQIAGQREWETQYF. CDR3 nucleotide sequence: TGCAGCGTTGACCAGATAGCGGGGCAGCGGGAGTGGGAGACCCAGTACTTC.

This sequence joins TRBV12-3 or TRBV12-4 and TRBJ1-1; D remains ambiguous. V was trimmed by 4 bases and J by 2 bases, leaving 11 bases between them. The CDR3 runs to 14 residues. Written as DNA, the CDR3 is TGTGCCAGCAGTTCCCCCCGGGGTAACACTGAAGCTTTCTTT. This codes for CASSSPRGNTEAFF.